The next 8 T cell receptor beta chains were all read from a single sample in a study of cytomegalovirus exposure and HLA in healthy donors. The PCR had 60 Vbeta and 13 Jbeta primers. TCRdb's table, derived via immunoSEQ multiplex PCR, lists solely in-frame clones and lacks some. The sample holds more than 45,000 clones; 75% to 80% are singletons and the top ten take approximately 2.5%. The sequencing sample was made of PBMCs. The receptors stem from a woman between 40 and 50 years old in good health and CMV-seropositive.

J is TRBJ1-5 and V is TRBV29-1; 8 bases are a match to TRBD1. The CDR3 totals 14 residues. With 6 bases clipped from V and 2 bases from J, the junction kept 6 bases outside the gene matches. Germline V gene data show CDR1 as SQVTM and CDR2 as ANQGSEA. The chain's CDR3 is CSVAGGGGNQPQHF. CDR3 nucleotide sequence: TGCAGCGTCGCAGGGGGCGGGGGCAATCAGCCCCAGCATTTT.

This chain joins TRBV29-1 and TRBJ1-1; 7 nucleotides align to TRBD1. CDR1 SQVTM and CDR2 ANQGSEA come from the germline V gene. CDR3 size: 14 residues. The junction had 8 bases not matched to a gene; V was cut back by 6 bases and J by 1 base. For the CDR3, the DNA is TGCAGCGTATATAACAGGGGTGAGAACACTGAAGCTTTCTTT. Its protein product is CSVYNRGENTEAFF.

The chain couples TRBV6-6 to TRBJ2-7, with 10 positions matching TRBD2. The germline gives CDR1 MNHNY, CDR2 SVGAGI (reference sequence). With 5 bases clipped from V and 7 bases from J, the junction kept 8 bases outside the gene matches. The CDR3 contains 14 residues. The CDR3: CASSKGTSAGEQYF. As DNA, the CDR3 is TGTGCCAGCAGTAAAGGGACTAGCGCGGGTGAGCAGTACTTC.

This clone was recorded a few times. The rearrangement uses TRBV2 and TRBJ2-7, with D hard to call. The V and J ends lost 5 bases and 1 base respectively, with 12 bases between them. The CDR3 is 14 amino acids. Germline CDR1 SNHLY, CDR2 FYNNEI. The CDR3 DNA sequence: TGTGCCAGCAGTCTCCATGGCGGTTCCTACGAGCAGTACTTC. The encoded protein is CASSLHGGSYEQYF.

This clone was counted between two and nine times. This sequence joins TRBV5-4 and TRBJ2-5; no clear D gene. This CDR3 has 11 residues. Trimming cost V 2 bases and J 5 bases, with 4 bases left between them. The V gene's germline CDR1 is SGHNT and CDR2 YYREEE (reference sequence). As DNA, the CDR3 is TGTGCCAGCAGCTTACTGGAGACCCAGTACTTC. It translates to CASSLLETQYF.

The chain has TRBV28 and TRBJ1-5, with D possibly matching TRBD1 (5 bases). The germline V and J ends were trimmed by 6 bases and 1 base, with 13 bases remaining between them. This CDR3 is built from 15 residues. CDR1 and CDR2 (germline): MDHEN, SYDVKM. CDR3 in DNA: TGTGCCAGCAGGGTGGCGCAGGGCAGCAATCAGCCCCAGCATTTT. This codes for CASRVAQGSNQPQHF.

This rearrangement joins TRBV7-6 to TRBJ1-1; D unresolved. Trimming took 1 base from V and 5 from J, leaving 14 bases between them. Germline CDR1 reads SGHVS; CDR2 reads FNYEAQ. The CDR3 consists of 15 residues. The CDR3 spells CASSLVGHSGTEAFF. In DNA form, the CDR3 reads TGTGCCAGCAGCTTAGTAGGTCACAGCGGAACTGAAGCTTTCTTT.

CDR3 region: CASSKTGENSPLHF. The CDR3 DNA reads TGTGCCAGCAGCAAGACAGGGGAAAATTCACCCCTCCACTTT. This chain connects TRBV7-9 to TRBJ1-6, with 8 bases that match TRBD1. Per the germline V gene, CDR1 is SEHNR and CDR2 is FQNEAQ (reference sequence). This CDR3 region has 14 residues. The V segment lost 5 bases and the J segment 7 bases; nucleotides outside the gene matches: 4.